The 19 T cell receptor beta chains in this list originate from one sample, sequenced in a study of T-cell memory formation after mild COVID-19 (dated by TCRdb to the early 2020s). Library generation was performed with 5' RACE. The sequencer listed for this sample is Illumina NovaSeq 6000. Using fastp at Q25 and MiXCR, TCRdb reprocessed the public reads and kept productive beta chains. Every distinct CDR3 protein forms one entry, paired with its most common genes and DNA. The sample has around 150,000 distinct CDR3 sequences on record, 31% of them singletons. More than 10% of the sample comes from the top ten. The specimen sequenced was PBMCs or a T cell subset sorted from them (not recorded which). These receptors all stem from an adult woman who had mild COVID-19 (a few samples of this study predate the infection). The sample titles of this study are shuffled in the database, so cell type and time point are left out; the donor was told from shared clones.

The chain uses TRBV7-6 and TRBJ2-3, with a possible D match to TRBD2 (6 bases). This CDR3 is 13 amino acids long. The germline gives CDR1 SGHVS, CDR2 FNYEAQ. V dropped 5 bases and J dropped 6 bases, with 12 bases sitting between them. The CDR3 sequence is CASSDYGGDTQYF. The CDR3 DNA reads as TGTGCCAGCAGCGATTATGGGGGGGATACGCAGTATTTT.

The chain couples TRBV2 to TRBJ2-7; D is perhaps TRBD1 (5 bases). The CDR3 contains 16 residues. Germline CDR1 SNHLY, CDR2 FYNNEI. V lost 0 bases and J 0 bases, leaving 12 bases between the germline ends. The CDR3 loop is CASSEAGLSYSYEQYF. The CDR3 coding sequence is TGTGCCAGCAGTGAAGCGGGGCTATCCTACTCCTACGAGCAGTACTTC.

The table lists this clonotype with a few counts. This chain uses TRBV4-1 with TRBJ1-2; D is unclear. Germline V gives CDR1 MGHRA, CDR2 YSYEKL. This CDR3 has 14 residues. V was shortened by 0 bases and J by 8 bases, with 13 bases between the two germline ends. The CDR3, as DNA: TGCGCCAGCAGCCAAGACAGCCCCCTGGGGGGCTACACCTTC. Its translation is CASSQDSPLGGYTF.

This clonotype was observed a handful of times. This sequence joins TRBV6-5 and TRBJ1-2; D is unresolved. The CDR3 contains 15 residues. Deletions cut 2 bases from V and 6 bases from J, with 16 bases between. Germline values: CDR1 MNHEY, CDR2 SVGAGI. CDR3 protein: CASSYDPQPRDGYTF. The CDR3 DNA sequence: TGTGCCAGCAGTTACGACCCGCAGCCTCGGGATGGCTACACCTTC.

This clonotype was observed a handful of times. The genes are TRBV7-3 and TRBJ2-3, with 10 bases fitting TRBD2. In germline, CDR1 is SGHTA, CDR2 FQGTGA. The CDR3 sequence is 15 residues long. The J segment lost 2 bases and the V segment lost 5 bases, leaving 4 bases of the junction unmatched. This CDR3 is CASSGTSAHTDTQYF. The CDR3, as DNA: TGTGCCAGCAGCGGGACTAGCGCCCACACAGATACGCAGTATTTT. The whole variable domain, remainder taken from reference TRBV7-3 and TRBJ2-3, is GAGVSQTPSNKVTEKGKYVELRCDPISGHTALYWYRQSLGQGPEFLIYFQGTGAADDSGLPNDRFFAVRPEGSVSTLKIQRTERGDSAVYLCASSGTSAHTDTQYFGPGTRLTVL.

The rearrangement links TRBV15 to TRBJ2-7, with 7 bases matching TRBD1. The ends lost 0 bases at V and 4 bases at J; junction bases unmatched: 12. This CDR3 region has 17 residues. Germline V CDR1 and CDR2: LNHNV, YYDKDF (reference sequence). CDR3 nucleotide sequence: TGTGCCACCAGCAGAGACCTAAGGGGGCCGGATGAGTACGAGCAGTACTTC. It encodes CATSRDLRGPDEYEQYF.

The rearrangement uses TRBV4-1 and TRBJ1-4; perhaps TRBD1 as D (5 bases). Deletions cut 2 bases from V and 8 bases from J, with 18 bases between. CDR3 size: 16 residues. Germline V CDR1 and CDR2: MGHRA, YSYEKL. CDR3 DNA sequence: TGCGCCAGCAGCCAATCTGTGACAGACCTAGGGGAAAAACTGTTTTTT. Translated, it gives CASSQSVTDLGEKLFF.

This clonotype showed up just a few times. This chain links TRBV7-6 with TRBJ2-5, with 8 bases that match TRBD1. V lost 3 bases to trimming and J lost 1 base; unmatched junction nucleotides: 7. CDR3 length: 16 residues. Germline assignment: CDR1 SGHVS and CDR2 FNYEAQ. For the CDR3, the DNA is TGTGCCAGCAGCTTGATCTCCAGGGGGCCCCAAGAGACCCAGTACTTC. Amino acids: CASSLISRGPQETQYF.

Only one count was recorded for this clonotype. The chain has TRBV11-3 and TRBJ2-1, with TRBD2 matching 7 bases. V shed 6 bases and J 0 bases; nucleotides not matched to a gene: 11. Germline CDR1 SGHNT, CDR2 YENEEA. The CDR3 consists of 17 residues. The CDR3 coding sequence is TGTGCCAGCAGTTCCCAACCACTAGCGCGCTCCTACAATGAGCAGTTCTTC. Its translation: CASSSQPLARSYNEQFF.

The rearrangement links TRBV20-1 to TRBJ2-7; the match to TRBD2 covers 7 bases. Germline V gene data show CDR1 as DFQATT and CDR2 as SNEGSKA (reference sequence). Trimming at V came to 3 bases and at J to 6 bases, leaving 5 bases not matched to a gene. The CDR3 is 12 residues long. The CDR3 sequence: CSASTGGGEQYF. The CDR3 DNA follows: TGCAGTGCTAGCACGGGGGGTGGCGAGCAGTACTTC.

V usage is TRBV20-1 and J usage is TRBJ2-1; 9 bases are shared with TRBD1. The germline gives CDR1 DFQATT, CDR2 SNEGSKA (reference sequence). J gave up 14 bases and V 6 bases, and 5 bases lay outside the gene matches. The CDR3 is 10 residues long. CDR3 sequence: CSAWDREEFF. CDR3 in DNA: TGCAGTGCGTGGGACAGGGAGGAGTTCTTC.

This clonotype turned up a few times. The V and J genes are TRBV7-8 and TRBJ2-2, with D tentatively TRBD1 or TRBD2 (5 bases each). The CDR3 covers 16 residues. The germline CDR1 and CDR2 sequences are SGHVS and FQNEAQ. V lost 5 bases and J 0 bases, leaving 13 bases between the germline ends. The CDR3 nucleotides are TGTGCCAGCAGCCCCCCCGGGGCCACGAACACCGGGGAGCTGTTTTTT. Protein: CASSPPGATNTGELFF.

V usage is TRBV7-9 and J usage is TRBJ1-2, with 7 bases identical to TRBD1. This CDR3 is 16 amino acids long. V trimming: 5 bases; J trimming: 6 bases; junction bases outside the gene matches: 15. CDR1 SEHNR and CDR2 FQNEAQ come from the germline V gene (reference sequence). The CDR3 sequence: CASSRAGTEMVDGYTF. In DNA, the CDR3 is TGTGCCAGCAGCAGGGCCGGGACAGAAATGGTTGATGGCTACACCTTC.

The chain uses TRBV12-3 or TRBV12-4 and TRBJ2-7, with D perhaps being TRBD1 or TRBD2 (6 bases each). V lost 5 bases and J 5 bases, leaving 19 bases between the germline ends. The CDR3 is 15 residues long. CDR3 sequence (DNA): TGTGCCAGCAGTCGAAGGGACGGGGGCAGGAACGAGCAGTACTTC. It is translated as CASSRRDGGRNEQYF.

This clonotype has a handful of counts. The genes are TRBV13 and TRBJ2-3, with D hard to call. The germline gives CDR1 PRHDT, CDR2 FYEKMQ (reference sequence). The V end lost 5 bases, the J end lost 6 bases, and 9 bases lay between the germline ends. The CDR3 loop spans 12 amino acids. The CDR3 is CASSPAYDTQYF. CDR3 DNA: TGTGCCAGCAGCCCAGCTTATGATACGCAGTATTTT.

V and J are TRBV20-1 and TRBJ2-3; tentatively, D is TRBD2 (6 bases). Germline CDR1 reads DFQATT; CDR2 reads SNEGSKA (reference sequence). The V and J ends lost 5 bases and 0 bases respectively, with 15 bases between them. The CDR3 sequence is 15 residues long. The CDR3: CSALGGGASTDTQYF. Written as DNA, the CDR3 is TGCAGTGCTCTCGGCGGCGGGGCGAGCACAGATACGCAGTATTTT.

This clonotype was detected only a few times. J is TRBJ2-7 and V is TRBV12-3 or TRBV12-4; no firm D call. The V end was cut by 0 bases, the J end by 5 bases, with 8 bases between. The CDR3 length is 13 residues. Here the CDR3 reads CASSLAGLDEQYF. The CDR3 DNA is TGTGCCAGCAGTTTAGCAGGCCTCGACGAGCAGTACTTC.

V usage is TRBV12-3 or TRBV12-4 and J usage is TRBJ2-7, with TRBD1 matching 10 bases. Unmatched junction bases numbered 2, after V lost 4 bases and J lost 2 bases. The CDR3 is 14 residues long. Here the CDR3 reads CASSWTGGTYEQYF. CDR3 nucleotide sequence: TGTGCCAGCAGTTGGACAGGGGGGACCTACGAGCAGTACTTC.

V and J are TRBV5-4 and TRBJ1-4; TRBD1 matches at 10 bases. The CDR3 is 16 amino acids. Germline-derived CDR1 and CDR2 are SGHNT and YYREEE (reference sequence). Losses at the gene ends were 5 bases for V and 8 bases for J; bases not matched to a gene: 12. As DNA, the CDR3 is TGTGCCAGCAGTTCCGCCCGGGACAGGGGAAGAGAAAAACTGTTTTTT. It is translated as CASSSARDRGREKLFF.